This T cell receptor (beta chain) was documented in a study of a mutant IDH1 vaccine in newly diagnosed glioma. Study background: Sex among treated patients split about 60% male, around 40% female; mean age was about 40 years. The earlier regimen, radiotherapy, temozolomide, or both, was most often both.

V was pared by 6 bases and J by 3 bases, with 7 bases of the junction left unmatched. The CDR3 has 14 residues. CDR1 is MNHEY and CDR2 is SVGAGI in the germline V gene. The time point is: baseline, week 1 (first vaccination visit). The treatment is: pre-vaccination baseline after standard-of-care therapy. TCRdb's table, derived via immunoSEQ multiplex PCR, lists solely in-frame clones and lacks some. Seen here are 92,000 or so clones, roughly 87% observed once, and the top ten hold about 5.3%. This material consisted of PBMCs, taken from a glioma patient treated with radiotherapy, temozolomide or both. The source is a man aged 35 to 55 with glioma. Some clones in this sample may be carry-over from other donors' samples. The rearrangement links TRBV6-5 to TRBJ2-7, with 8 bases that match TRBD1. CDR3 amino acids: CASRDSTGVYEQYF. Here the CDR3 DNA reads TGTGCCAGCAGGGATTCGACAGGGGTCTACGAGCAGTACTTC.